Detailed here is one T cell receptor (beta chain). The method was immunoSEQ multiplex PCR; TCRdb's version includes in-frame clones alone and lacks a portion of them. This sample has about 170,000 clones, with 89% found just once. Germline V gene lookup returns CDR1 ENHRY and CDR2 SYGVKD. After removal of 5 bases from V and 5 bases from J, the junction contained 2 bases not matched to a gene. The CDR3 extends over 13 amino acids. The data originate from a study of cytomegalovirus exposure and HLA in healthy donors. The chain is built from TRBV10-3 and TRBJ2-7; TRBD2 matches 11 bases. Source material: PBMCs. This sequence was found in a woman aged 18-30 years in good health and CMV-seropositive. The CDR3, as DNA: TGTGCCATCAGTTTAGCGGGAGGGGACGAGCAGTACTTC. This translates into CAISLAGGDEQYF.